The 14 T cell receptor beta chains presented below share a single source sample, sequenced in a study of CD8+ T cells in alopecia areata. Extraction and reverse transcription of RNA yielded cDNA as the sequencing template. Measured with immunoSEQ multiplex PCR; TCRdb has only the in-frame clones, and not every one. In the table there are 110,000 to 150,000 clones, roughly 46% of which are singletons. The sample consisted of CD4+ T cells sorted from blood, taken at week 0. These receptors all stem from a human donor with alopecia areata.

This chain links TRBV30 with TRBJ2-5; D call uncertain. There are 11 residues in the CDR3. Germline V lookup: CDR1 GTSNPN, CDR2 SVGIG (reference sequence). V was clipped by 4 bases and J by 5 bases, with 8 bases between them. This CDR3 reads CAWMYSETQYF. DNA for the CDR3: TGTGCCTGGATGTACTCCGAGACCCAGTACTTC.

Here the CDR3 DNA reads TGTGCCAGCAGCTCCCTCCCGGGGGTGAGCTACGAGCAGTACTTC. Its protein is CASSSLPGVSYEQYF. The chain joins TRBV11-2 to TRBJ2-7, with D perhaps matching TRBD2 (6 bases). The CDR3 length is 15 residues. Germline V gene data show CDR1 as SGHAT and CDR2 as FQNNGV. The germline V and J ends were trimmed by 4 bases and 3 bases, with 16 bases remaining between them.

The chain is built from TRBV5-1 and TRBJ1-2; TRBD1 is a possible D gene (5 bases). CDR3 size: 16 residues. Trimming left V 0 bases short and J 5 bases short, with 17 bases between. CDR1 and CDR2 from the germline V gene are SGHRS and YFSETQ. CDR3 DNA sequence: TGCGCCAGCAGCTTGGGGGGACCCGACAGCAAGTATGGCTACACCTTC. Translation gives CASSLGGPDSKYGYTF.

The chain employs TRBV7-2 and TRBJ2-4; a weak D match, TRBD1 (6 bases). Germline values: CDR1 SGHTA, CDR2 FQGNSA. Between the trimmed V and J ends, which lost 3 bases and 6 bases, there was a span of 12 bases. CDR3 length equals 14 residues. The DNA for the CDR3 is TGTGCCAGCAGCTTGCGGACAGATCCAAACATTCAGTACTTC. Translation gives CASSLRTDPNIQYF.

The CDR3 bases are TGCAGCGATCTCAGGGGTACCGCTAACTATGGCTACACCTTC. It specifies CSDLRGTANYGYTF. This sequence joins TRBV29-1 and TRBJ1-2; D perhaps matches TRBD1 (6 bases). V was trimmed by 7 bases and J by 0 bases, leaving 15 bases between them. Germline V lookup: CDR1 SQVTM, CDR2 ANQGSEA. The CDR3 covers 14 residues.

This clone has only a few counts. The chain employs TRBV7-9 and TRBJ2-1; TRBD2 matches 7 bases. V dropped 1 base and J dropped 8; count of bases not matched to a gene: 5. This CDR3 has 14 residues. Per germline, CDR1 SEHNR and CDR2 FQNEAQ (reference sequence). The CDR3 here is CASSLGGGNHEQFF. Here the CDR3 DNA reads TGTGCCAGCAGCTTAGGGGGAGGGAACCATGAGCAGTTCTTC.

The chain uses TRBV5-1 and TRBJ2-3; D is ambiguous. Per germline, CDR1 SGHRS and CDR2 YFSETQ. Trimming cost V 1 base and J 4 bases, with 7 bases left between them. The CDR3 has 13 amino acids. CDR3 region: CASSLSRSDTQYF. The CDR3 DNA reads TGCGCCAGCAGCTTGTCGCGGTCAGATACGCAGTATTTT.

The chain is built from TRBV25-1 and TRBJ2-5; 8 bases agree with TRBD1. CDR3 length: 15 amino acids. V dropped 6 bases and J dropped 5; count of bases not matched to a gene: 11. The germline CDR1 and CDR2 sequences are MGHDK and SYGVNS. This CDR3 reads CASSGTGEFVETQYF. CDR3 DNA: TGTGCCAGCAGCGGGACAGGCGAATTTGTGGAGACCCAGTACTTC.

CDR3 in DNA: TGTGCCAGCTCACCAGACAGGGACACCGGGGAGCTGTTTTTT. Its protein is CASSPDRDTGELFF. The V gene is TRBV18, the J gene TRBJ2-2; 7 positions match TRBD1. The CDR3 runs to 14 residues. V shed 2 bases and J 3 bases; nucleotides not matched to a gene: 0. CDR1 is KGHSH and CDR2 is LQKENI in the germline V gene.

This clone has a handful of counts. This rearrangement joins TRBV5-5 to TRBJ1-2; no definite D call. Germline-derived CDR1 and CDR2 are SGHKS and YYEKEE (reference sequence). Trimming shortened V by 3 bases and J by 1 base, and 10 bases separated the two germline ends. The CDR3 totals 14 residues. The CDR3 coding sequence is TGTGCCAGCAGCTACGGGTCAGATAACTATGGCTACACCTTC. It yields the protein CASSYGSDNYGYTF. The whole variable domain, remainder taken from reference TRBV5-5 and TRBJ1-2, is DAGVTQSPTHLIKTRGQQVTLRCSPISGHKSVSWYQQVLGQGPQFIFQYYEKEERGRGNFPDRFSARQFPNYSSELNVNALLLGDSALYLCASSYGSDNYGYTFGSGTRLTVV.

This clone showed up just a few times. This sequence joins TRBV19 and TRBJ1-5; D gene ambiguous. Germline CDR1 LNHDA, CDR2 SQIVND (reference sequence). The CDR3 totals 16 residues. V lost 3 bases, J lost 3 bases, and 15 bases lay in between. CDR3 nucleotides: TGTGCCAGTAGTATCGGGATCGGGGATCTCAATCAGCCCCAGCATTTT. Protein sequence: CASSIGIGDLNQPQHF.

This chain joins TRBV2 and TRBJ2-5; 7 positions match TRBD2. Per germline, CDR1 SNHLY and CDR2 FYNNEI. With 4 bases clipped from V and 5 bases from J, the junction kept 4 bases outside the gene matches. The CDR3 extends over 13 amino acids. The CDR3 sequence: CASSVREIETQYF. In DNA form, the CDR3 reads TGTGCCAGCAGTGTGCGGGAGATCGAGACCCAGTACTTC. Full variable domain (rest looked up from reference TRBV2 and TRBJ2-5): EPEVTQTPSHQVTQMGQEVILRCVPISNHLYFYWYRQILGQKVEFLVSFYNNEISEKSEIFDDQFSVERPDGSNFTLKIRSTKLEDSAMYFCASSVREIETQYFGPGTRLLVL.

The table lists this clone with a few counts. This chain connects TRBV2 to TRBJ1-2; TRBD1 matches at 9 bases. This CDR3 comprises 15 residues. Germline CDR1 reads SNHLY; CDR2 reads FYNNEI. The V gene end was trimmed by 4 bases and the J gene end by 3 bases; junction bases not matched to a gene: 6. The CDR3 bases are TGTGCCAGCAGTGGCCGGGACAGGGTGGACTATGGCTACACCTTC. It yields the protein CASSGRDRVDYGYTF.

In its sample, this clone was seen a few times. Other DNA sequences in this specimen translate into the identical CDR3. The chain combines TRBV11-2 with TRBJ2-2; D is undetermined. The germline V gene has CDR1 SGHAT and CDR2 FQNNGV. V was clipped by 2 bases and J by 0 bases, with 1 base between them. The CDR3 contains 13 residues. The CDR3 sequence is CASSLTNTGELFF. In DNA form, the CDR3 reads TGTGCCAGCAGCTTAACGAACACCGGGGAGCTGTTTTTT.